These 2 T cell receptor beta chains came from one sample sequenced in a study of T cell responses to AZD1222 COVID-19 vaccine. TCRdb keeps only in-frame clones here, not all; method: immunoSEQ multiplex PCR. The profile covers about 120,000 clones, with roughly 91% appearing a single time and 4.4% taken by the ten largest. The sample here was peripheral blood, taken on day 0 of MenACWY control vaccination. Every receptor here comes from an adult in good health.

This chain links TRBV4-3 with TRBJ1-6; a weak D match, TRBD1 (6 bases). The CDR3 consists of 16 residues. Trimming cost V 1 base and J 9 bases, with 16 bases left between them. CDR1 and CDR2 (germline): LGHNA, YSLEER. The CDR3 sequence: CASSQAQTGISSPLHF. CDR3 DNA: TGCGCCAGCAGCCAAGCTCAAACAGGGATTAGTTCACCCCTCCACTTT.

This chain joins TRBV21-1 and TRBJ1-5; the table's D call TRBD1 went unverified against the DNA. TRBV21-1 is designated a pseudogene. The CDR3 runs 16 residues. This chain's CDR3 is CASSKGSSRGGQPQHF. The CDR3 nucleotides read TGTGCCAGCAGCAAAGGATCATCAAGGGGCGGTCAGCCCCAGCATTTT.